This T cell receptor (beta chain) was recorded in a study of T cell changes during pregnancy in multiple sclerosis. V was clipped by 6 bases and J by 4 bases, with 9 bases between them. Germline assignment: CDR1 MNHEY and CDR2 SMNVEV (reference sequence). The CDR3 is 13 residues long. Some clones are missing from TCRdb's copy, which holds only in-frame ones; the method was immunoSEQ multiplex PCR. The profile covers tens of thousands of clones, with 80% to 95% appearing a single time and approximately 1.1% taken by the ten largest. V is TRBV27 and J is TRBJ2-2; the D is unclear. This TCR was recovered from a female donor in good health, enrolled as a control in a pregnancy study. The sample was peripheral blood, taken after pregnancy. The CDR3 coding sequence is TGTGCCAGCAGCCCCGGAGTCACCGGGGAGCTGTTTTTT. Translated, it gives CASSPGVTGELFF.